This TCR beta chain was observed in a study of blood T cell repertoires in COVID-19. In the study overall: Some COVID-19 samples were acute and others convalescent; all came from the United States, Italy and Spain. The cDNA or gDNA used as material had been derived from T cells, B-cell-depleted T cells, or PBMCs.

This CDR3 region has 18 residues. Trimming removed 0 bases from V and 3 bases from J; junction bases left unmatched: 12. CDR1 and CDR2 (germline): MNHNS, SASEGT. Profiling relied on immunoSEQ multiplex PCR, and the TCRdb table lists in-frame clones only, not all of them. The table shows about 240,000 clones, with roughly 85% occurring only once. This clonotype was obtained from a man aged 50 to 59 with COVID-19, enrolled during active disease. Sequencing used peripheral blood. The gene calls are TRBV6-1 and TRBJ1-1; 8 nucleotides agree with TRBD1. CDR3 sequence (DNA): TGTGCCAGCAGTGAAGCGGGGACAGGCAGGCTTGATGACACTGAAGCTTTCTTT. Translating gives CASSEAGTGRLDDTEAFF.